This T cell receptor (beta chain) comes out of a study of cytomegalovirus exposure and HLA in healthy donors (dated by TCRdb to the late 2010s). With respect to the entire study: According to a later analysis, the 120 or so validation repertoires were produced on the same platform as the approximately 600 repertoires of the first cohort. The study was designed to test whether signatures of past pathogen exposure could be identified by cataloging public T cell receptors. Besides the first cohort of roughly 640 subjects, a separate validation cohort made up of over 95 different subjects was used. To predict cytomegalovirus infection status, the study brought together high-throughput TCR immunosequencing, statistical association of individual TCRs with disease status, and machine learning. Here is what the overall study found, with its caveats: The study gave a list of some 150 TCR beta chains associated with cytomegalovirus. It was suggested by the authors that the approach could potentially be generalized to other disease states and immunological phenotypes. A later analysis had no HLA typing for the validation cohort, so co-occurrence there was scored across all 120 repertoires. A later analysis found that TCRs clustered in the first cohort also tended to co-occur in the approximately 120 validation repertoires, with 94% of cluster scores above 0. A few of the identified cytomegalovirus-associated TCR beta chains were confirmed in vitro to be specific for cytomegalovirus antigens. The classifier was reported to diagnose cytomegalovirus status with high specificity and sensitivity in both the original cohort and the validation cohort. While some public TCRs were present in many individuals, most TCR sequences turned up only very rarely across donors.

The library was generated by the immunoSEQ multiplex PCR assay. In the original analysis: To diagnose cytomegalovirus status from the catalog of TCR beta chain sequences, a statistical classification framework was built. What TCRdb holds here is the immuneACCESS table cut down to in-frame rearrangements. Part of the clones is not present; checked against another copy, under half of the missing clones reflect an unresolved V gene, and the others are unexplained. The V and J calls and clone size are taken from that table; D and trimming were inferred from the DNA. Present in this sample are around 60,000 clones, approximately 94% of which were seen just once. The ten largest clones take up 4% to 5.5% of the sample. CDR3 length: 15 amino acids, cysteine to phenylalanine. The retained sequence is limited to the CDR3, 45 bases, with the frame set at the first base. V drops 5 bases and J drops 7 bases, leaving 17 bases in between. The germline V gene specifies SNHLY as CDR1 and FYNNEI as CDR2.

Turning to this clone: Its antigen has not been determined. No base quality values were provided; no much bigger clone lies one nucleotide off.

The donors were included in the validation cohort of roughly 120 subjects, a group kept apart from the approximately 700-subject first cohort. The clonotype comes from a man in his late teens or twenties in good health and CMV-seropositive. This sequence uses TRBV2 and TRBJ1-4; tentative D gene TRBD1, with 6 bases matching. Sequenced material: PBMCs. CDR3 sequence: CASSYWGGLVEKLFF. The nucleotide sequence is TGTGCCAGCAGTTATTGGGGGGGCTTAGTTGAAAAACTGTTTTTT.